These 21 T cell receptor beta chains were sequenced from one sample in a study of shared T cell receptors in the human thymus. The method was immunoSEQ multiplex PCR; TCRdb's version includes in-frame clones alone and lacks a portion of them. The data hold under 450,000 clones, with 85% to 95% observed a single time. The specimen sequenced was thymocytes. The receptors shown here come from a human donor.

The chain couples TRBV29-1 to TRBJ2-7, with TRBD2 identical over 10 bases. The CDR3 spans 13 residues. J was trimmed by 3 bases and V by 6 bases; bases with no gene match: 5. Germline values: CDR1 SQVTM, CDR2 ANQGSEA. CDR3 sequence (DNA): TGCAGCGTCAGAGCGGGAGGGGACTACGAGCAGTACTTC. This encodes CSVRAGGDYEQYF.

CDR3 amino acids: CASSKPGLARYNEQFF. DNA of the CDR3: TGTGCCAGCAGTAAACCGGGACTAGCAAGATACAATGAGCAGTTCTTC. The chain carries TRBV27 and TRBJ2-1; 9 bases map to TRBD2. Germline CDR1 MNHEY, CDR2 SMNVEV (reference sequence). V gave up 5 bases and J gave up 4 bases; unmatched junction bases: 9. CDR3 length equals 16 residues.

V usage is TRBV6-4 and J usage is TRBJ2-1; D remains ambiguous. The CDR3 is 12 residues long. V was pared by 2 bases and J by 10 bases, with 9 bases between. Germline V gene sequence: CDR1 MRHNA, CDR2 SNTAGT. DNA for the CDR3: TGTGCCAGCAGTGACAGTTTTGTCGAGCAGTTCTTC. This encodes CASSDSFVEQFF.

The CDR3 region has the DNA TGTGCCAGCAGTTCACCCCTACTAGCTTCCCCCGGCTACGAGCAGTACTTC. This codes for CASSSPLLASPGYEQYF. The chain links TRBV28 to TRBJ2-7, with a weak D call TRBD2 (6 bases). This CDR3 comprises 17 residues. V was shortened by 4 bases and J by 3 bases, with 22 bases between the two germline ends. Germline-derived CDR1 and CDR2 are MDHEN and SYDVKM.

The chain joins TRBV19 to TRBJ2-7; no firm D call. This CDR3 is 14 amino acids long. V shed 5 bases and J shed 0 bases, with 11 bases lying between them. Germline loops: CDR1 LNHDA, CDR2 SQIVND (reference sequence). The CDR3 protein is CASSRRSASYEQYF. The CDR3 DNA sequence: TGTGCCAGTAGTCGACGGTCCGCCTCCTACGAGCAGTACTTC.

This chain joins TRBV7-2 and TRBJ1-2; D not certain. V was clipped by 1 base and J by 0 bases, with 9 bases between them. The CDR3 covers 15 residues. Germline V gene sequence: CDR1 SGHTA, CDR2 FQGNSA. CDR3 sequence reads: CASSLVQPPNYGYTF. The CDR3 region has the DNA TGTGCCAGCAGCTTAGTCCAACCTCCTAACTATGGCTACACCTTC.

V usage is TRBV4-1 and J usage is TRBJ2-1, with 9 bases fitting TRBD2. J lost 1 base, V lost 1 base, and 8 bases had no gene match. Germline assignment: CDR1 MGHRA and CDR2 YSYEKL. The CDR3 length is 18 residues. CDR3 nucleotide sequence: TGCGCCAGCAGCCAAGTAACTAGCGGGCAGGGGTCCTACAATGAGCAGTTCTTC. Protein product: CASSQVTSGQGSYNEQFF.

The V call is TRBV7-2, the J call TRBJ1-2, with a tentative D call TRBD1 (5 bases). V lost 7 bases, J lost 0 bases, and 12 bases lay in between. CDR3 size: 14 residues. From germline, CDR1 is SGHTA and CDR2 FQGNSA. In DNA, the CDR3 is TGTGCCAGCATCGTGCAGGGACCTAACTATGGCTACACCTTC. It codes for CASIVQGPNYGYTF. Drawing the rest from reference TRBV7-2 and TRBJ1-2, the complete variable domain is GAGVSQSPSNKVTEKGKDVELRCDPISGHTALYWYRQSLGQGLEFLIYFQGNSAPDKSGLPSDRFSAERTGGSVSTLTIQRTQQEDSAVYLCASIVQGPNYGYTFGSGTRLTVV.

The J gene is TRBJ2-7, the V gene TRBV6-6; the D gene could be TRBD1 or TRBD2 (5 bases each). From germline, CDR1 is MNHNY and CDR2 SVGAGI (reference sequence). CDR3 length equals 13 residues. V lost 3 bases, J lost 9 bases, and 15 bases lay in between. The CDR3 sequence is CASSYVYWDRQYF. DNA for the CDR3: TGTGCCAGCAGTTATGTTTACTGGGACCGGCAGTACTTC.

This chain joins TRBV28 and TRBJ2-7, with D perhaps matching TRBD2 (6 bases). This CDR3 is built from 18 residues. The V end was cut by 3 bases, the J end by 2 bases, with 23 bases between. Germline CDR1 MDHEN, CDR2 SYDVKM. CDR3 sequence (DNA): TGTGCCAGCAGTTTTCTTAGGACTACAGGTACGGATCCCTACGAGCAGTACTTC. This translates into CASSFLRTTGTDPYEQYF. The whole variable domain, remainder taken from reference TRBV28 and TRBJ2-7, is DVKVTQSSRYLVKRTGEKVFLECVQDMDHENMFWYRQDPGLGLRLIYFSYDVKMKEKGDIPEGYSVSREKKERFSLILESASTNQTSMYLCASSFLRTTGTDPYEQYFGPGTRLTVT.

CDR3 region: CASTGSSYEQYF. The DNA of the CDR3 is TGTGCCAGTACGGGCTCCTCCTACGAGCAGTACTTC. The rearrangement joins TRBV19 to TRBJ2-7; D gene uncertain. Germline CDR1 LNHDA, CDR2 SQIVND (reference sequence). With 7 bases removed from V and 0 bases from J, the gap between germline ends came to 7 bases. There are 12 residues in the CDR3.

The chain links TRBV9 to TRBJ2-1, with 9 bases fitting TRBD2. The ends lost 0 bases at V and 4 bases at J; junction bases unmatched: 11. The germline CDR1 and CDR2 sequences are SGDLS and YYNGEE. The CDR3 totals 18 residues. The CDR3 bases are TGTGCCAGCAGCGTAGGAAGGGAAAGGACTAGCGAGTACAATGAGCAGTTCTTC. Translated, it gives CASSVGRERTSEYNEQFF.

This sequence joins TRBV5-6 and TRBJ2-1, with D perhaps TRBD1 (5 bases). CDR1 and CDR2 from the germline V gene are SGHDT and YYEEEE. The CDR3 contains 13 residues. V gave up 3 bases and J gave up 8 bases, with 12 bases separating them. DNA for the CDR3: TGTGCCAGCAGCTCGACAGCGTTGGATGAGCAGTTCTTC. Translation: CASSSTALDEQFF.

The genes are TRBV15 and TRBJ2-1, with TRBD2 matching 7 bases. Germline-derived CDR1 and CDR2 are LNHNV and YYDKDF (reference sequence). This CDR3 comprises 16 residues. The ends lost 5 bases at V and 7 bases at J; junction bases unmatched: 14. CDR3 nucleotides: TGTGCCACCAGCCCAAGCTGGGGGGGACCGGGTAATGAGCAGTTCTTC. Protein product: CATSPSWGGPGNEQFF.

This chain links TRBV13 with TRBJ2-7; D perhaps matches TRBD1 (6 bases). The ends were cut back, 5 bases at V and 1 base at J, with 18 bases in the middle. CDR3 size: 16 residues. Per the germline V gene, CDR1 is PRHDT and CDR2 is FYEKMQ (reference sequence). CDR3 nucleotide sequence: TGTGCCAGCAGCCGCCTAGACAGGTCTTATTCCTACGAGCAGTACTTC. Protein product: CASSRLDRSYSYEQYF.

In regard to this clone: The junction shows a germline mismatch at one end, possibly a read error. Other nucleotide sequences in the sample specify the same CDR3. The rearrangement joins TRBV10-3 to TRBJ1-5, with D possibly matching TRBD1 (5 bases). Germline loops: CDR1 ENHRY, CDR2 SYGVKD. The CDR3 is 14 residues long. CDR3: CATRLGEGNQPQHF. DNA of the CDR3: TGTGCCACGCGGCTAGGGGAAGGCAACCAGCCCCAGCATTTT.

The chain links TRBV7-2 to TRBJ2-5; possible D gene TRBD2, 6 bases. Germline CDR1 is SGHTA and CDR2 is FQGNSA. Deletions cut 3 bases from V and 5 bases from J, with 19 bases between. CDR3 length: 16 amino acids. CDR3 region: CASSFPLARGSETQYF. CDR3 bases: TGTGCCAGCAGCTTCCCCCTAGCGAGAGGTTCGGAGACCCAGTACTTC.

This chain uses TRBV7-9 with TRBJ2-7, with D hard to call. Trimming cost V 4 bases and J 0 bases, with 7 bases left between them. The CDR3 is 13 residues long. Germline V gene sequence: CDR1 SEHNR, CDR2 FQNEAQ (reference sequence). CDR3 in DNA: TGTGCCAGCAGCTCTGGGGACTCCTACGAGCAGTACTTC. Protein sequence: CASSSGDSYEQYF.

The V call is TRBV6-6, the J call TRBJ2-7; 10 positions match TRBD2. The CDR3 consists of 15 residues. V shed 2 bases, J shed 0 bases, and the junction held 1 base outside the gene matches. CDR1 and CDR2 (germline): MNHNY, SVGAGI (reference sequence). The CDR3 coding sequence is TGTGCCAGCAGTTACACTAGCGGGAACTCCTACGAGCAGTACTTC. Protein sequence: CASSYTSGNSYEQYF.

V gene TRBV5-6 combines with J gene TRBJ1-1; no clear D. The length of the CDR3 is 11 residues. CDR1 is SGHDT, CDR2 YYEEEE, per germline. V lost 2 bases to trimming and J lost 7 bases, with 6 bases between them. CDR3 amino acids: CASSFGGEAFF. The CDR3 nucleotides are TGTGCCAGCAGCTTCGGAGGTGAAGCTTTCTTT.

The chain carries TRBV4-1 and TRBJ1-1; tentative D call: TRBD1 (5 bases). V lost 0 bases and J 6 bases, leaving 17 bases between the germline ends. This CDR3 has 16 amino acids. The germline CDR1 and CDR2 sequences are MGHRA and YSYEKL. The CDR3: CASSQDETDRAPEAFF. The CDR3 coding sequence is TGCGCCAGCAGCCAAGATGAGACCGACAGAGCGCCTGAAGCTTTCTTT.